A single T cell receptor beta chain is shown here with its context. The CDR3 is 13 residues long. Losses at the gene ends were 5 bases for V and 6 bases for J; bases not matched to a gene: 7. Germline V CDR1 and CDR2: DFQATT, SNEGSKA (reference sequence). The sample belongs to a study of T-cell memory formation after mild COVID-19. A single record per CDR3 protein comes from TCRdb applying MiXCR to the 5' RACE reads. The sample lists 250,000 to 300,000 distinct CDR3 sequences, roughly 8.2% occurring once. The receptor was isolated from a man younger than 35 who had mild COVID-19 (a few samples of this study predate the infection). Cell type and time point are not known. Sequencing used PBMCs or a T cell subset sorted from them (not recorded which). The gene calls are TRBV20-1 and TRBJ1-5; TRBD1 aligns across 7 bases. The DNA of the CDR3 is TGCAGTGCTCCCGGGACAGCGCTTCAGCCCCAGCATTTT. Protein sequence: CSAPGTALQPQHF.